The T cell receptor beta chain described here comes from a study of T cell responses to AZD1222 COVID-19 vaccine. Study outcomes and limitations: Most donors were white British, females outnumbered males, and clonal diversity was possibly underestimated. Nearly half of spike-specific TCRs reportedly go after variant regions that carry no mutations.

Per the germline V gene, CDR1 is PRHDT and CDR2 is FYEKMQ (reference sequence). Trimming left V 4 bases short and J 7 bases short, with 20 bases between. The CDR3 is 15 residues long. Using immunoSEQ multiplex PCR, the repertoire was profiled, and TCRdb retains in-frame clones only, with some absent. The sample consists of about 180,000 clones, around 90% of them appearing once. Regarding this clone: Its specificity is unknown.

The receptor was isolated from an adult in good health. Sequences were derived from peripheral blood, sampled on day 0 of AZD1222 vaccination. This chain connects TRBV13 to TRBJ2-7; no reliable D call. DNA of the CDR3: TGTGCCAGCAGCTCTCAGAGGTCCCTTGTATGGGAGCAGTACTTC. Its protein product is CASSSQRSLVWEQYF.